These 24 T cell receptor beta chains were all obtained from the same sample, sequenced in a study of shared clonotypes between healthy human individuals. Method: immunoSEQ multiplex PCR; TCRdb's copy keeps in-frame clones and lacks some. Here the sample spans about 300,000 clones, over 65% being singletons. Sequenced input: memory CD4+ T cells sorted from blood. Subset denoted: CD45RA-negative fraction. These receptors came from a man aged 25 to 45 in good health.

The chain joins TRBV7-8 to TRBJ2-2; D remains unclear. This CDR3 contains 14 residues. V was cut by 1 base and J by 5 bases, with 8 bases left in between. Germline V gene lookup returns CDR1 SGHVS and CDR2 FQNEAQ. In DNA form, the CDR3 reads TGTGCCAGCAGCTTAGAACCTAGGACCGGGGAGCTGTTTTTT. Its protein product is CASSLEPRTGELFF.

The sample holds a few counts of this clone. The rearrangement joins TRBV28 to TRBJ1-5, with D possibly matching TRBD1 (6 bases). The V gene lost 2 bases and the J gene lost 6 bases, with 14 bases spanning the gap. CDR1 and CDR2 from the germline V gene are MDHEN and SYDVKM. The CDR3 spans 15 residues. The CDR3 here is CASSLGVGGGQPQHF. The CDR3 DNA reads TGTGCCAGCAGTTTAGGAGTAGGGGGTGGTCAGCCCCAGCATTTT.

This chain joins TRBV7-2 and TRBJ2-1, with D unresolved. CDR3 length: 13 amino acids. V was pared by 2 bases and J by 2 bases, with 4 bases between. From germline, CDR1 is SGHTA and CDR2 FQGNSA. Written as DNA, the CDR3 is TGTGCCAGCAGCTTAAGACCCTACAATGAGCAGTTCTTC. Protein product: CASSLRPYNEQFF.

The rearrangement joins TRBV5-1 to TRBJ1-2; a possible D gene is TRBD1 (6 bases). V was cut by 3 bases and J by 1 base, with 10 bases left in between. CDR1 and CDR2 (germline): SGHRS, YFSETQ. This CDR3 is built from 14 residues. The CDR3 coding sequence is TGCGCCAGCAGCTGGGAGGACAGTAACTATGGCTACACCTTC. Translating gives CASSWEDSNYGYTF.

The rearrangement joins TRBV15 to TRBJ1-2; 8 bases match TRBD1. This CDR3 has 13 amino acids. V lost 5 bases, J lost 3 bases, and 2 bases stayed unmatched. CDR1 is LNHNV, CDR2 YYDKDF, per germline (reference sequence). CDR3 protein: CATSEQGDYGYTF. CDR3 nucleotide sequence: TGTGCCACCAGCGAACAGGGGGACTATGGCTACACCTTC.

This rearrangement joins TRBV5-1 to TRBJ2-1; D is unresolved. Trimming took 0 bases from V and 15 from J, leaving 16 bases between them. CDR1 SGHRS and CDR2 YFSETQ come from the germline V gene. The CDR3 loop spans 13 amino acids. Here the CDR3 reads CASSLEATHRLFF. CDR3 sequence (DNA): TGCGCCAGCAGCTTGGAGGCTACCCACCGGCTGTTCTTC.

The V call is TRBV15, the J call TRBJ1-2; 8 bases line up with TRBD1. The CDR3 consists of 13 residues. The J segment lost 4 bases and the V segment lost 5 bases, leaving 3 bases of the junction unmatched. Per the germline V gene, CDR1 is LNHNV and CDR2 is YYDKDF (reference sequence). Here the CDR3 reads CATSPDRAYGYTF. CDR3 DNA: TGTGCCACCAGCCCGGACAGGGCCTATGGCTACACCTTC.

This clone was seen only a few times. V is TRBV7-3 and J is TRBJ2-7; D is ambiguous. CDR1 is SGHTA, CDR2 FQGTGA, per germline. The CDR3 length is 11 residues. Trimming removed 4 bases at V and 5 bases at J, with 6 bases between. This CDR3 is CASSSRNEQYF. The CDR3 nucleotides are TGTGCCAGCAGCTCCAGGAACGAGCAGTACTTC.

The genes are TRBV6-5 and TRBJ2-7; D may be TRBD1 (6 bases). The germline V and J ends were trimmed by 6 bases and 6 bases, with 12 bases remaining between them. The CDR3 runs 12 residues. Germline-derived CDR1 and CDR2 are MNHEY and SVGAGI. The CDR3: CASRVGGSEQYF. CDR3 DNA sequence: TGTGCCAGCAGGGTAGGGGGTTCCGAGCAGTACTTC.

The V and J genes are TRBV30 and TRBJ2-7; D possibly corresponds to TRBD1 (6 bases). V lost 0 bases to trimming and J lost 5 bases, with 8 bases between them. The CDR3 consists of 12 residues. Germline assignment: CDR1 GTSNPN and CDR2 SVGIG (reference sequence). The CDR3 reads CAWSVYRDEQYF. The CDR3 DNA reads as TGTGCCTGGAGTGTATACAGGGACGAGCAGTACTTC.

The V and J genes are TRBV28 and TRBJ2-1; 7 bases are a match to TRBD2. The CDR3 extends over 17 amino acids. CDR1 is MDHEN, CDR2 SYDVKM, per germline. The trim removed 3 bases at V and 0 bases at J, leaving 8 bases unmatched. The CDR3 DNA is TGTGCCAGCAGTTTTAGTGTGGGAGGGAGCTCCTACAATGAGCAGTTCTTC. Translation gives CASSFSVGGSSYNEQFF.

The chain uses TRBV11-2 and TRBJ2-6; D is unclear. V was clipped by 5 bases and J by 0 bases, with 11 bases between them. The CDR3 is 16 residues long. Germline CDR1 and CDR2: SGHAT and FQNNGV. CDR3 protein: CASSPRPSSGANVLTF. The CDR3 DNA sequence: TGTGCCAGCAGCCCCCGACCCAGCTCTGGGGCCAACGTCCTGACTTTC.

The CDR3 protein is CASGLAGVLDTQYF. The CDR3 nucleotides read TGTGCCAGCGGACTAGCGGGAGTATTAGATACGCAGTATTTT. The chain has TRBV2 and TRBJ2-3, with TRBD2 matching over 13 bases. Germline V gene lookup returns CDR1 SNHLY and CDR2 FYNNEI. V trimming: 8 bases; J trimming: 5 bases; junction bases outside the gene matches: 4. The CDR3 covers 14 residues.

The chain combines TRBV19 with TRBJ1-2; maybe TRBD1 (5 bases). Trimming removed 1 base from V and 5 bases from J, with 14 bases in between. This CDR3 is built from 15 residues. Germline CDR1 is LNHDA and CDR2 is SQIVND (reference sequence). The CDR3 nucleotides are TGTGCCAGTAGTATAGCGACCGGGACCGATTATGGCTACACCTTC. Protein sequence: CASSIATGTDYGYTF. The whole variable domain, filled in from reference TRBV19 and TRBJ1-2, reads DGGITQSPKYLFRKEGQNVTLSCEQNLNHDAMYWYRQDPGQGLRLIYYSQIVNDFQKGDIAEGYSVSREKKESFPLTVTSAQKNPTAFYLCASSIATGTDYGYTFGSGTRLTVV.

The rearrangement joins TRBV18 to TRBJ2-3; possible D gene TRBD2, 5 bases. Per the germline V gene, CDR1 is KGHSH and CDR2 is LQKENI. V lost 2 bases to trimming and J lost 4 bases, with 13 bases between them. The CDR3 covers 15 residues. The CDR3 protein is CASSPMSRAPDTQYF. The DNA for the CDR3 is TGTGCCAGCTCACCAATGTCGAGGGCCCCAGATACGCAGTATTTT.

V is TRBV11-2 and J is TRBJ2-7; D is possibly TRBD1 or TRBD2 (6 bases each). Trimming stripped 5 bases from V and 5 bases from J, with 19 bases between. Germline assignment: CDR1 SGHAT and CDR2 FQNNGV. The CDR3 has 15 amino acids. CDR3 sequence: CASSQNRGRLDEQYF. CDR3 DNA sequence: TGTGCCAGCAGCCAGAACCGGGGGCGATTAGACGAGCAGTACTTC.

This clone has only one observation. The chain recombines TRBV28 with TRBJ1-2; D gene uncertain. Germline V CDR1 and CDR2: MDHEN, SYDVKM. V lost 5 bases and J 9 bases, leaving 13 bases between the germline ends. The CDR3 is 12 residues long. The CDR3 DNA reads TGTGCCAGCAGTACGACCTCATCGAGCTACACCTTC. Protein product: CASSTTSSSYTF.

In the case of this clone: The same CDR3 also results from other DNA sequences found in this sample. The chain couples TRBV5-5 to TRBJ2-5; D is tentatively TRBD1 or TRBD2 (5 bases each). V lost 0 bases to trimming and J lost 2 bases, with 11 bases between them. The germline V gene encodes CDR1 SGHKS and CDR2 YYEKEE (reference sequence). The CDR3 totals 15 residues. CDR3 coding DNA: TGTGCCAGCAGCTTGGGGGGGAGAAGACAAGAGACCCAGTACTTC. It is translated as CASSLGGRRQETQYF.

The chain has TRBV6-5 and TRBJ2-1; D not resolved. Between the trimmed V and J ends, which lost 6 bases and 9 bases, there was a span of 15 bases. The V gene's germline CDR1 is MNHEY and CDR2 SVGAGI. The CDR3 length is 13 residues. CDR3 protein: CASRISQIGEQFF. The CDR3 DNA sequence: TGTGCCAGCAGAATTTCCCAGATTGGTGAGCAGTTCTTC.

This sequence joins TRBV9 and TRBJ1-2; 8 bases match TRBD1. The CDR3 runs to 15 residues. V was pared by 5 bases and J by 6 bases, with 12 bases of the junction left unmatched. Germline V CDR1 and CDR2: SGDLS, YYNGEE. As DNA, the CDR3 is TGTGCCAGCAGTCCGTCTCAAGCAGGGGGCAATGGCTACACCTTC. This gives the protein CASSPSQAGGNGYTF.

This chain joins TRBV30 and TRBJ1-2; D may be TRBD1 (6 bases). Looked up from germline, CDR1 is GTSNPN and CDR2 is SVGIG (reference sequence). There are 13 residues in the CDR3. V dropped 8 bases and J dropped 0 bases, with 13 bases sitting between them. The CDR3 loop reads CARTQGPNYGYTF. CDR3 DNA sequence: TGTGCCCGCACACAGGGACCTAACTATGGCTACACCTTC.

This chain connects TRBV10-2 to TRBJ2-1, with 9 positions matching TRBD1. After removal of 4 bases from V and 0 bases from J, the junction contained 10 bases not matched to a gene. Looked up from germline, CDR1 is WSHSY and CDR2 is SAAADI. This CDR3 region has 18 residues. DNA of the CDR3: TGCGCCAGCAGTGGAGGGGGGACAGGGAAGAGCTCCTACAATGAGCAGTTCTTC. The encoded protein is CASSGGGTGKSSYNEQFF.

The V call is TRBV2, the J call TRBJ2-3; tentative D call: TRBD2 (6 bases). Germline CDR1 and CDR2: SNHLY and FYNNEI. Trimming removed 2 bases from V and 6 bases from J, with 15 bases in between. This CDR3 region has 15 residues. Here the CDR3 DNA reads TGTGCCAGCAGTGAATTTCGGGGGTCCGGGGATACGCAGTATTTT. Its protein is CASSEFRGSGDTQYF.

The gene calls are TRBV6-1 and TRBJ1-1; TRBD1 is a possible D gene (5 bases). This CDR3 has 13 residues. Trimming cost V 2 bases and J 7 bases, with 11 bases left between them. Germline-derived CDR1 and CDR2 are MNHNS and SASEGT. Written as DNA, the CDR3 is TGTGCCAGCAGTGAATTGGCGGGGGATGAAGCTTTCTTT. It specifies CASSELAGDEAFF.